What follows describes a single T cell receptor beta chain. Using immunoSEQ multiplex PCR, the repertoire was profiled, and TCRdb retains in-frame clones only, with some absent. Found here are fewer than 250,000 clones, over 75% of them singletons; the top ten hold roughly 6%. This entry comes from a study of blood T cell repertoires in COVID-19. J lost 0 bases, V lost 1 base, and 4 bases had no gene match. The germline CDR1 and CDR2 sequences are LGHNA and YNFKEQ. CDR3 length: 19 amino acids. This rearrangement joins TRBV4-2 to TRBJ2-2; TRBD2 agrees at 14 bases. Material: peripheral blood. The clonotype comes from a woman between 40 and 55 years old who had recovered from COVID-19. CDR3 nucleotide sequence: TGTGCCAGCAGCCAAGTTGGGGGACTAGCGGGAGCGAACACCGGGGAGCTGTTTTTT. It translates to CASSQVGGLAGANTGELFF.